Below, 32 T cell receptor beta chains from the same sample are listed, as sequenced in a study of blood T cell repertoires in COVID-19. Method: immunoSEQ multiplex PCR; TCRdb's copy keeps in-frame clones and lacks some. The sample lists about 22,000 clones; around 91% were seen once. Sequences were obtained from peripheral blood. The receptor set was obtained from a man between 70 and 80 years old with acute or convalescent COVID-19.

This clone was counted a few times. The chain is built from TRBV7-6 and TRBJ2-7; TRBD1 agrees at 7 bases. This CDR3 comprises 15 residues. Per the germline V gene, CDR1 is SGHVS and CDR2 is FNYEAQ. Trimming cost V 5 bases and J 4 bases; bases outside gene matches: 11. CDR3 nucleotides: TGTGCCAGCAGCCCCGAGACAGGGAAACATTACGAGCAGTACTTC. Amino acid sequence: CASSPETGKHYEQYF.

This chain links TRBV6-2 or TRBV6-3 with TRBJ2-7; 8 positions match TRBD2. Germline lookup yields CDR1 MNHEY and CDR2 SVGEGT. The CDR3 sequence is 15 residues long. Unmatched junction bases numbered 5, after V lost 3 bases and J lost 1 base. The DNA for the CDR3 is TGTGCCAGCAGTTATGAAGCGGGAGTATCCTACGAGCAGTACTTC. Amino acid sequence: CASSYEAGVSYEQYF.

This chain uses TRBV15 with TRBJ2-7; 9 nucleotides line up with TRBD2. This CDR3 contains 15 residues. J lost 2 bases, V lost 5 bases, and 7 bases had no gene match. Germline V gene data show CDR1 as LNHNV and CDR2 as YYDKDF (reference sequence). CDR3 sequence reads: CATSQASGGTYEQYF. The CDR3 nucleotides are TGTGCCACCAGCCAAGCCAGCGGGGGGACCTACGAGCAGTACTTC. Using reference TRBV15 and TRBJ2-7 for the parts outside the CDR3, the full variable domain is DAMVIQNPRYQVTQFGKPVTLSCSQTLNHNVMYWYQQKSSQAPKLLFHYYDKDFNNEADTPDNFQSRRPNTSFCFLDIRSPGLGDTAMYLCATSQASGGTYEQYFGPGTRLTVT.

The chain links TRBV6-6 to TRBJ1-2; D is perhaps TRBD1 (6 bases). Germline CDR1 MNHNY, CDR2 SVGAGI (reference sequence). V gave up 4 bases and J gave up 8 bases, with 14 bases separating them. This CDR3 has 13 amino acids. The CDR3 here is CASSFPGAGGYTF. CDR3 coding DNA: TGTGCCAGCAGTTTCCCAGGGGCTGGCGGCTACACCTTC.

V and J are TRBV6-6 and TRBJ1-5, with TRBD1 matching 8 bases. Trimming at V came to 6 bases and at J to 1 base, leaving 8 bases not matched to a gene. This CDR3 contains 16 residues. In germline, CDR1 is MNHNY, CDR2 SVGAGI (reference sequence). CDR3 protein: CASRLDRGRSNQPQHF. CDR3 bases: TGTGCCAGCAGGCTCGACAGGGGCCGGAGCAATCAGCCCCAGCATTTT.

The chain recombines TRBV2 with TRBJ1-5, with D perhaps TRBD1 (5 bases). This CDR3 has 14 amino acids. V was shortened by 3 bases and J by 5 bases, with 11 bases between the two germline ends. In germline, CDR1 is SNHLY, CDR2 FYNNEI. CDR3 region: CASSDLGGDQPQHF. The CDR3 nucleotides are TGTGCCAGCAGTGATCTGGGGGGGGATCAGCCCCAGCATTTT.

The rearrangement links TRBV29-1 to TRBJ1-1; 7 nucleotides match TRBD1. Germline assignment: CDR1 SQVTM and CDR2 ANQGSEA. This CDR3 spans 13 amino acids. V shed 6 bases, J shed 8 bases, and the junction held 12 bases outside the gene matches. This chain's CDR3 is CSVTNRGGSEAFF. The CDR3 DNA reads as TGCAGCGTGACCAACAGGGGTGGGTCCGAAGCTTTCTTT.

As DNA, the CDR3 is TGCGCCAGCAGCTTGGATCCTACCGGGACAGGATTCCTGAGGGAGCAGTACTTC. It yields the protein CASSLDPTGTGFLREQYF. The chain carries TRBV5-1 and TRBJ2-7; TRBD1 matches at 8 bases. The CDR3 totals 18 residues. J lost 7 bases, V lost 0 bases, and 18 bases had no gene match. The germline gives CDR1 SGHRS, CDR2 YFSETQ.

The J gene is TRBJ2-3, the V gene TRBV11-2; a possible D gene is TRBD2 (6 bases). V shed 2 bases and J shed 3 bases, with 9 bases lying between them. Germline V lookup: CDR1 SGHAT, CDR2 FQNNGV. The CDR3 is 14 residues long. The chain's CDR3 is CASSLSGRTDTQYF. In DNA form, the CDR3 reads TGTGCCAGCAGCTTAAGTGGGAGGACAGATACGCAGTATTTT.

This clone was seen a few times. V gene TRBV7-2 combines with J gene TRBJ2-7; TRBD1 matches 9 bases. V dropped 4 bases and J dropped 2; count of bases not matched to a gene: 6. Germline V CDR1 and CDR2: SGHTA, FQGNSA. The CDR3 is 15 residues long. CDR3 nucleotide sequence: TGTGCCAGCAGCTCTGTTACAGGGGGCACCTACGAGCAGTACTTC. This codes for CASSSVTGGTYEQYF.

V and J are TRBV10-3 and TRBJ2-3; TRBD2 aligns across 13 bases. Germline V CDR1 and CDR2: ENHRY, SYGVKD. There are 17 residues in the CDR3. Trimming at V came to 10 bases and at J to 2 bases, leaving 12 bases not matched to a gene. The CDR3 DNA is TGTGCCACCTCCGGGACTAGCGGGAACCCTACCACAGATACGCAGTATTTT. As protein: CATSGTSGNPTTDTQYF.

The V gene is TRBV4-1, the J gene TRBJ2-1; D is possibly TRBD2 (5 bases). The CDR3 has 15 amino acids. V gave up 3 bases and J gave up 2 bases, with 11 bases separating them. The germline V gene encodes CDR1 MGHRA and CDR2 YSYEKL. CDR3 nucleotides: TGCGCCAGCAGCCAGGGTGCGGGTACCTACAATGAGCAGTTCTTC. This gives the protein CASSQGAGTYNEQFF.

V gene TRBV16 combines with J gene TRBJ2-7, with a tentative D call TRBD2 (6 bases). The CDR3 extends over 15 amino acids. The ends were cut back, 0 bases at V and 5 bases at J, with 14 bases in the middle. Germline values: CDR1 KGHSY, CDR2 FQNENV. CDR3 DNA: TGTGCCAGCAGCCAATCGTCCGCGGCGGGGAACGAGCAGTACTTC. It translates to CASSQSSAAGNEQYF.

This clone occurred a few times. The chain uses TRBV5-1 and TRBJ1-4; D may be TRBD1 (5 bases). The CDR3 has 14 residues. With 1 base removed from V and 8 bases from J, the gap between germline ends came to 12 bases. Germline CDR1 SGHRS, CDR2 YFSETQ. The CDR3 is CASSLSQGVEKLFF. CDR3 nucleotide sequence: TGCGCCAGCAGCTTGAGTCAAGGGGTGGAAAAACTGTTTTTT.

The rearrangement uses TRBV10-3 and TRBJ1-1; TRBD1 might be the D (6 bases). The CDR3 loop spans 13 amino acids. CDR1 ENHRY and CDR2 SYGVKD come from the germline V gene. V was trimmed by 6 bases and J by 3 bases, leaving 11 bases between them. CDR3 protein: CAIRTTGDTEAFF. For the CDR3, the DNA is TGTGCCATCAGAACGACAGGCGACACTGAAGCTTTCTTT.

This clone was detected only once. The rearrangement links TRBV4-3 to TRBJ2-1, with 12 bases matching TRBD2. Germline V gene lookup returns CDR1 LGHNA and CDR2 YSLEER. With V trimmed by 2 bases and J by 7 bases, 3 bases remained unmatched. The CDR3 totals 15 residues. The CDR3 is CASSQPGLAGNEQFF. CDR3 nucleotide sequence: TGCGCCAGCAGCCAACCCGGACTAGCGGGAAATGAGCAGTTCTTC.

This chain connects TRBV7-2 to TRBJ1-6; 8 bases are a match to TRBD1. The germline gives CDR1 SGHTA, CDR2 FQGNSA. This CDR3 is 16 amino acids long. Germline trimming cut 5 bases from V and 7 bases from J; bases unmatched to any gene: 10. The CDR3 is CASSPQGTGGNSPLHF. The CDR3 DNA sequence: TGTGCCAGCAGCCCGCAAGGGACAGGCGGAAATTCACCCCTCCACTTT.

This clone was detected only a few times. The rearrangement joins TRBV18 to TRBJ1-5; 9 bases align to TRBD1. The ends lost 1 base at V and 9 bases at J; junction bases unmatched: 4. This CDR3 has 14 amino acids. Germline loops: CDR1 KGHSH, CDR2 LQKENI. The CDR3 bases are TGTGCCAGCTCACCACAGGGACAGGGCTCGCCCCAGCATTTT. Its protein is CASSPQGQGSPQHF.

For this clone: Germline and junction disagree at one end, which may indicate a read error. The chain combines TRBV6-2 or TRBV6-3 with TRBJ2-7; 14 positions agree with TRBD2. CDR3 length: 14 amino acids. Germline lookup yields CDR1 MNHEY and CDR2 SVGEGT. The CDR3 spells CASSPGTSGRGEHF. CDR3 in DNA: TGTGCCAGCAGTCCCGGGACTAGCGGGAGAGGAGAGCACTTC.

This clone was detected a few times. The chain is built from TRBV7-3 and TRBJ2-2; perhaps TRBD2 as D (6 bases). The CDR3 extends over 16 amino acids. Trimming took off 5 bases at V and 0 bases at J, with 13 bases between the two ends. Germline CDR1 SGHTA, CDR2 FQGTGA. DNA of the CDR3: TGTGCCAGCAGCACGACGGGACTTACGAACACCGGGGAGCTGTTTTTT. Encoded protein: CASSTTGLTNTGELFF.

The V and J genes are TRBV12-3 or TRBV12-4 and TRBJ1-2, with 7 bases matching TRBD1. V trimming: 5 bases; J trimming: 7 bases; junction bases outside the gene matches: 7. This CDR3 has 13 amino acids. The CDR3 protein is CASSPGTVPGYTF. The CDR3 nucleotides read TGTGCCAGCAGTCCCGGGACAGTTCCTGGCTACACCTTC.

This clone was recorded once. The chain is built from TRBV20-1 and TRBJ1-6; D might be TRBD1 (5 bases). Germline values: CDR1 DFQATT, CDR2 SNEGSKA (reference sequence). The V end was cut by 3 bases, the J end by 2 bases, with 11 bases between. The CDR3 consists of 15 residues. The CDR3 DNA sequence: TGCAGTGCTAGTACCGGGGGGGCCTATAATTCACCCCTCCACTTT. Its translation is CSASTGGAYNSPLHF.

The chain couples TRBV28 to TRBJ1-2; no firm D call. This CDR3 has 15 residues. Germline CDR1 is MDHEN and CDR2 is SYDVKM. The V and J ends lost 5 bases and 0 bases respectively, with 13 bases between them. The CDR3 nucleotides are TGTGCCAGCAGTAAAAGGAGAGGAACTAACTATGGCTACACCTTC. The encoded protein is CASSKRRGTNYGYTF.

V usage is TRBV24-1 and J usage is TRBJ2-1, with D tentatively TRBD2 (5 bases). Germline V gene lookup returns CDR1 KGHDR and CDR2 SFDVKD. V gave up 7 bases and J gave up 8 bases, with 8 bases separating them. This CDR3 contains 11 residues. This CDR3 is CATSGLDEQFF. Written as DNA, the CDR3 is TGTGCCACCAGCGGACTTGATGAGCAGTTCTTC.

V and J are TRBV5-6 and TRBJ2-7; D remains ambiguous. There are 18 residues in the CDR3. V was shortened by 2 bases and J by 0 bases, with 21 bases between the two germline ends. In germline, CDR1 is SGHDT, CDR2 YYEEEE. The CDR3 nucleotides read TGTGCCAGCAGCTTCCTCAGACAAGCCCCAATACCCTCCTACGAGCAGTACTTC. It specifies CASSFLRQAPIPSYEQYF.

This rearrangement joins TRBV7-9 to TRBJ2-1; D is ambiguous. Germline-derived CDR1 and CDR2 are SEHNR and FQNEAQ (reference sequence). CDR3 size: 13 residues. V lost 6 bases and J lost 11, with 17 bases in between. This CDR3 reads CASSPHSVVQQFF. The CDR3 DNA sequence: TGTGCCAGCAGTCCCCATTCGGTGGTACAGCAGTTCTTC.

This rearrangement joins TRBV29-1 to TRBJ2-1; 11 bases are shared with TRBD1. The germline gives CDR1 SQVTM, CDR2 ANQGSEA. V gave up 7 bases and J gave up 9 bases; unmatched junction bases: 11. The CDR3 spans 14 residues. The CDR3 DNA reads as TGCAGCGCTGCGAGGGACAGGGGGGTTGGTGAGCAGTTCTTC. It yields the protein CSAARDRGVGEQFF.

This clone occurred a few times. The V gene is TRBV19, the J gene TRBJ2-1, with D tentatively TRBD2 (5 bases). The CDR3 has 17 amino acids. Deletions cut 6 bases from V and 7 bases from J, with 25 bases between. CDR1 LNHDA and CDR2 SQIVND come from the germline V gene (reference sequence). Here the CDR3 reads CASRLDRAAGKQNEQFF. CDR3 DNA: TGTGCCAGTAGATTGGACCGGGCCGCCGGGAAGCAGAATGAGCAGTTCTTC.

The chain has TRBV2 and TRBJ1-6; 7 nucleotides match TRBD1. The CDR3 length is 15 residues. V was pared by 8 bases and J by 6 bases, with 10 bases of the junction left unmatched. Per germline, CDR1 SNHLY and CDR2 FYNNEI. In DNA, the CDR3 is TGTGCCAGCGGTATACAGGGGACAGTTAATTCACCCCTCCACTTT. Its protein product is CASGIQGTVNSPLHF.

The chain employs TRBV29-1 and TRBJ2-1; D might be TRBD2 (6 bases). The CDR3 runs 16 residues. V was trimmed by 0 bases and J by 4 bases, leaving 16 bases between them. Germline CDR1 and CDR2: SQVTM and ANQGSEA. The CDR3 DNA is TGCAGCGTTGAAGACCCCCGGGAGCAAGTTTACAATGAGCAGTTCTTC. Protein product: CSVEDPREQVYNEQFF.

This chain uses TRBV5-1 with TRBJ1-2; D is unresolved. The CDR3 spans 15 residues. Germline CDR1 reads SGHRS; CDR2 reads YFSETQ. The V and J ends lost 0 bases and 1 base respectively, with 10 bases between them. CDR3 in amino acids: CASSLAEKLNYGYTF. The DNA of the CDR3 is TGCGCCAGCAGCTTGGCTGAAAAACTTAACTATGGCTACACCTTC.

The chain uses TRBV12-3 or TRBV12-4 and TRBJ1-2; D is perhaps TRBD1 (6 bases). The CDR3 extends over 12 amino acids. V was trimmed by 4 bases and J by 4 bases, leaving 7 bases between them. The CDR3, as DNA: TGTGCCAGCAGTTGGACAGCCTATGGCTACACCTTC. Its protein product is CASSWTAYGYTF.